This entry lists 18 T cell receptor beta chains sequenced from one sample in a study of brain T cells in children with intractable seizures. The sample's time point: blood from clinic visit 5 months post-surgery; TSC patient then seizure free. Sequencing used immunoSEQ multiplex PCR; TCRdb keeps in-frame clones, though not all of them. The table has about 350,000 clones, over 90% seen once; the top ten hold around 6%. Specimen: peripheral blood, collected about 5 months after surgery. The receptors were sampled from a boy under two years old with tuberous sclerosis and intractable seizures.

CDR3 coding DNA: TGTGCCAGCAGCGTAGGTTGGGGCGGGCTGGGGACCCCCCCTGGGGCCAACGTCCTGACTTTC. It is translated as CASSVGWGGLGTPPGANVLTF. The gene calls are TRBV9 and TRBJ2-6; TRBD1 or TRBD2 may be the D gene (5 bases each). V lost 0 bases to trimming and J lost 2 bases, with 24 bases between them. This CDR3 comprises 21 residues. Germline V gene lookup returns CDR1 SGDLS and CDR2 YYNGEE.

This clone showed up just once. V usage is TRBV3-1 (or the pseudogene TRBV3-2) and J usage is TRBJ2-7; perhaps D is TRBD1 or TRBD2 (5 bases each). Germline assignment: CDR1 LGHDT and CDR2 YNNKEL (reference sequence). Trimming removed 4 bases at V and 1 base at J, with 14 bases between. The CDR3 loop spans 15 amino acids. CDR3 DNA sequence: TGTGCCAGCAGCCCCTGGCAGGGACGATCCTACGAGCAGTACTTC. It yields the protein CASSPWQGRSYEQYF.

The chain recombines TRBV6-5 with TRBJ2-1; 14 bases line up with TRBD2. The CDR3 runs 16 residues. The trim removed 1 base at V and 9 bases at J, leaving 5 bases unmatched. Germline values: CDR1 MNHEY, CDR2 SVGAGI. The CDR3 nucleotides read TGTGCCAGCAGTTACTTGACTAGCGGGGGGGGTTTTGAGCAGTTCTTC. Translating it yields CASSYLTSGGGFEQFF.

The chain uses TRBV7-8 and TRBJ1-1; D is possibly TRBD1 (5 bases). From germline, CDR1 is SGHVS and CDR2 FQNEAQ. The ends were cut back, 1 base at V and 2 bases at J, with 11 bases in the middle. This CDR3 is built from 15 residues. DNA of the CDR3: TGTGCCAGCAGCTTAGTGAGGACAAGTAACACTGAAGCTTTCTTT. This encodes CASSLVRTSNTEAFF.

This clone came up once. The V and J genes are TRBV9 and TRBJ1-1; weak D call: TRBD1 (5 bases). CDR1 SGDLS and CDR2 YYNGEE come from the germline V gene. V was cut by 4 bases and J by 1 base, with 11 bases left in between. The CDR3 runs to 14 residues. Written as DNA, the CDR3 is TGTGCCAGCAGCCCCGGGACGGCGAACACTGAAGCTTTCTTT. Encoded protein: CASSPGTANTEAFF.

This sequence joins TRBV5-3 and TRBJ1-1; 8 nucleotides agree with TRBD1. TRBV5-3 belongs to the ORF category, with a function that is uncertain. The length of the CDR3 is 17 residues. V shed 8 bases and J 5 bases; nucleotides not matched to a gene: 20. The CDR3 sequence: CASHPGPRAGGETEAFF. The CDR3, as DNA: TGTGCCAGTCACCCGGGACCTAGGGCAGGGGGCGAAACTGAAGCTTTCTTT.

The rearrangement links TRBV7-9 to TRBJ2-7, with a tentative D call TRBD1 (5 bases). The length of the CDR3 is 15 residues. V was clipped by 1 base and J by 2 bases, with 12 bases between them. Germline CDR1 SEHNR, CDR2 FQNEAQ (reference sequence). CDR3 in DNA: TGTGCCAGCAGCTTAGATGCTGGCAGGGCCTACGAGCAGTACTTC. Translated: CASSLDAGRAYEQYF.

This rearrangement joins TRBV6-2 or TRBV6-3 to TRBJ1-2; D not resolved. The germline gives CDR1 MNHEY, CDR2 SVGEGT. The CDR3 is 14 residues long. V was clipped by 4 bases and J by 4 bases, with 13 bases between them. Here the CDR3 DNA reads TGTGCCAGCAGTTTCACACCAGGAACCTATGGCTACACCTTC. Protein sequence: CASSFTPGTYGYTF.

J is TRBJ1-2 and V is TRBV28; 7 bases are shared with TRBD1. After removal of 5 bases from V and 4 bases from J, the junction contained 7 bases not matched to a gene. The CDR3 consists of 14 residues. Germline V lookup: CDR1 MDHEN, CDR2 SYDVKM. The CDR3 region is CASSRRDSSYGYTF. The CDR3 region has the DNA TGTGCCAGCAGTCGCCGGGACAGCAGCTATGGCTACACCTTC.

The V call is TRBV6-5, the J call TRBJ1-5; 8 bases are shared with TRBD1. CDR1 MNHEY and CDR2 SVGAGI come from the germline V gene. CDR3 size: 14 residues. After removal of 7 bases from V and 7 bases from J, the junction contained 9 bases not matched to a gene. This chain's CDR3 is CASKRQGIGQPQHF. The CDR3 DNA is TGTGCCAGCAAAAGACAGGGGATTGGGCAGCCCCAGCATTTT.

The V gene is TRBV30, the J gene TRBJ1-3, with 7 bases that match TRBD1. CDR3 length: 15 amino acids. The V and J ends lost 2 bases and 7 bases, in that order; junction bases with no gene match: 11. CDR1 is GTSNPN, CDR2 SVGIG, per germline (reference sequence). The CDR3 sequence: CAWSTGRGSGNTIYF. The DNA for the CDR3 is TGTGCCTGGAGTACGGGCAGGGGGTCGGGGAACACCATATATTTT. Complete variable domain (other parts from reference TRBV30 and TRBJ1-3): SQTIHQWPATLVQPVGSPLSLECTVEGTSNPNLYWYRQAAGRGLQLLFYSVGIGQISSEVPQNLSASRPQDRQFILSSKKLLLSDSGFYLCAWSTGRGSGNTIYFGEGSWLTVV.

The V call is TRBV11-2, the J call TRBJ2-3; D might be TRBD1 or TRBD2, each matching 5 bases. This CDR3 is 16 amino acids long. Germline CDR1 reads SGHAT; CDR2 reads FQNNGV. Trimming cost V 5 bases and J 2 bases, with 17 bases left between them. CDR3 sequence: CASSHDGEGTTDTQYF. The CDR3 DNA reads TGTGCCAGCAGCCACGACGGCGAGGGGACCACAGATACGCAGTATTTT.

V is TRBV11-3 and J is TRBJ2-2; the match to TRBD1 covers 11 bases. The CDR3 spans 17 residues. Trimming cost V 4 bases and J 4 bases; bases outside gene matches: 8. The germline V gene encodes CDR1 SGHNT and CDR2 YENEEA. CDR3 residues: CASSSGQGAFGTGELFF. The CDR3 DNA reads as TGTGCCAGCAGCTCAGGACAGGGGGCTTTTGGCACCGGGGAGCTGTTTTTT.

This clone has more than one count but fewer than ten. V is TRBV3-1 (or the pseudogene TRBV3-2) and J is TRBJ2-1, with TRBD2 matching over 9 bases. Per germline, CDR1 LGHDT and CDR2 YNNKEL (reference sequence). The CDR3 runs to 17 residues. Trimming removed 6 bases from V and 2 bases from J; junction bases left unmatched: 11. The CDR3 nucleotides are TGTGCCAGCAGTCCAAGTCCCTCTAGCGGGACCTACAATGAGCAGTTCTTC. Its protein product is CASSPSPSSGTYNEQFF.

The chain recombines TRBV11-3 with TRBJ2-3; D unclear. V lost 5 bases and J lost 1, with 16 bases in between. The CDR3 is 16 amino acids. Germline-derived CDR1 and CDR2 are SGHNT and YENEEA. In DNA form, the CDR3 reads TGTGCCAGCAGCCCCCATACGGCGGTGCGCACAGATACGCAGTATTTT. Protein sequence: CASSPHTAVRTDTQYF.

The chain joins TRBV19 to TRBJ2-3; no clear D. Between the trimmed V and J ends, which lost 6 bases and 4 bases, there was a span of 5 bases. CDR3 length equals 11 residues. CDR1 and CDR2 (germline): LNHDA, SQIVND (reference sequence). The CDR3 bases are TGTGCCAGTAGGTACGCAGATACGCAGTATTTT. This codes for CASRYADTQYF. The variable domain in full, completed from reference TRBV19 and TRBJ2-3, reads DGGITQSPKYLFRKEGQNVTLSCEQNLNHDAMYWYRQDPGQGLRLIYYSQIVNDFQKGDIAEGYSVSREKKESFPLTVTSAQKNPTAFYLCASRYADTQYFGPGTRLTVL.

This clone has just one count. The CDR3 DNA reads TGTGCCAGCAGTTTTCACCGGGACAGGTCATATGGCTACACCTTC. It specifies CASSFHRDRSYGYTF. V usage is TRBV6-5 and J usage is TRBJ1-2; 8 bases agree with TRBD1. The CDR3 length is 15 residues. Per germline, CDR1 MNHEY and CDR2 SVGAGI. V gave up 4 bases and J gave up 5 bases; unmatched junction bases: 9.

This chain links TRBV13 with TRBJ2-1, with TRBD1 identical over 7 bases. Per the germline V gene, CDR1 is PRHDT and CDR2 is FYEKMQ (reference sequence). CDR3 length: 15 amino acids. Losses at the gene ends were 4 bases for V and 5 bases for J; bases not matched to a gene: 8. The CDR3: CASSSTGVTDNEQFF. CDR3 nucleotide sequence: TGTGCCAGCAGCTCCACAGGGGTAACCGACAATGAGCAGTTCTTC.